This TCR beta chain was documented in a study of T cell changes during pregnancy in multiple sclerosis. TCRdb's table, derived via immunoSEQ multiplex PCR, lists solely in-frame clones and lacks some. The sample includes some 99,000 clones, 90% to 95% of them seen just once. The CDR3 totals 16 residues. Unmatched junction bases numbered 9, after V lost 0 bases and J lost 9 bases. Germline V gives CDR1 SGHRS, CDR2 YFSETQ. This clone is a singleton in its sample. This clonotype was sampled from a female donor with multiple sclerosis, enrolled in a pregnancy study. V is TRBV5-1 and J is TRBJ2-4; 10 bases line up with TRBD2. Sequencing was performed on peripheral blood, taken after pregnancy. CDR3 coding DNA: TGCGCCAGCAGCTTGGCTGCTAGCGGGAGTGGGGGCATTCAGTACTTC. It specifies CASSLAASGSGGIQYF.